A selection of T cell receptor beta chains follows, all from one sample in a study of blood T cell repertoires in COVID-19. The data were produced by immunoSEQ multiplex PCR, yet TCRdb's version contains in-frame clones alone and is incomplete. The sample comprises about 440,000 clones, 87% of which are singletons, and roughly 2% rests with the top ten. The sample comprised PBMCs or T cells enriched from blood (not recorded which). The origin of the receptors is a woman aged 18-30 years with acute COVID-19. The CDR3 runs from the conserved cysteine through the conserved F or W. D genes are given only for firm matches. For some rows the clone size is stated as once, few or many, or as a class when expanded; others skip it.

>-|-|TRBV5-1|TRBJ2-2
TGCGCCAGCAGCTTGGATAATGTCGGGGAGCTGTTTTTT
CASSLDNVGELFF
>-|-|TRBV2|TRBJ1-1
TGTGCCAGCAGTGGGTCCGCGATGAACACTGAAGCTTTCTTT
CASSGSAMNTEAFF
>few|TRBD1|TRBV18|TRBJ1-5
TGTGCCAGCTCACCGACAGGGGGCCTGATCAATCAGCCCCAGCATTTT
CASSPTGGLINQPQHF
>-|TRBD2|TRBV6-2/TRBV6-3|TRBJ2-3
TGTGCCAGCAGCCCTAGCGGGAGTCTGAATACGCAGTATTTT
CASSPSGSLNTQYF
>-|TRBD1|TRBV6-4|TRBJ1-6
TGTGCCAGCAGGGGACAGGGAGATTCACCCCTCCACTTT
CASRGQGDSPLHF
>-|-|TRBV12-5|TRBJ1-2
TGTGCTAGTGGTTTGGGAAGCTCCTTCTTCTATGGCTACACCTTC
CASGLGSSFFYGYTF
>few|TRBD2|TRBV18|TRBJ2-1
TGTGCCAGCTCGCCACAGGGGGCGCCTAGCGGGAGGATTGAGCAGTTCTTC
CASSPQGAPSGRIEQFF
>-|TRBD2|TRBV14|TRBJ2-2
TGTGCCAGCAGCCACCCAAACGGGGGGGAGGAGAACACCGGGGAGCTGTTTTTT
CASSHPNGGEENTGELFF
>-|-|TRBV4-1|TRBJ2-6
TGCGCCAGCAGCCGCGCAACAGGGCCCGGGGCCAACGTCCTGACTTTC
CASSRATGPGANVLTF
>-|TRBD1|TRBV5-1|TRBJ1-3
TGCGCCAGCAGCTTGGGGGACAGGAGCTCTGGAAACACCATATATTTT
CASSLGDRSSGNTIYF
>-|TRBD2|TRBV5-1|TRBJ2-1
TGCGCCAGCAGCTTGGTGTCTAGCGGGAGCAATGAGCAGTTCTTC
CASSLVSSGSNEQFF
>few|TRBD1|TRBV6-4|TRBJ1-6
TGTGCCAGCAGTGACTCACCGGGACAGGGTAATTCACCCCTCCACTTT
CASSDSPGQGNSPLHF
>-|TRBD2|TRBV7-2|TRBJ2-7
TGTGCCAGCAGCTTAGGCGGGAGGGCCTTCGACGAGCAGTACTTC
CASSLGGRAFDEQYF
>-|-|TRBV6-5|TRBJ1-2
TGTGCCAGCAGTTACGCGAAGGGGGATCCCTATGGCTACACCTTC
CASSYAKGDPYGYTF
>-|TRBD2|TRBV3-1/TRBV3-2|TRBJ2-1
TGTGCCAGCAGCCAAACGGGAGGGTCCTACAATGAGCAGTTCTTC
CASSQTGGSYNEQFF
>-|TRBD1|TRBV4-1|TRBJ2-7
TGCGCCAGCAGCCACCAGGGGGACTCCTACGAGCAGTACTTC
CASSHQGDSYEQYF
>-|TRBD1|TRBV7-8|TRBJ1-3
TGTGCCAGCAGCACGCAGGGGGCTGCTGGAAACACCATATATTTT
CASSTQGAAGNTIYF
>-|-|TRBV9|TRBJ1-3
TGTGCCAGCAGCGAGGACAGCTACTTTAGAGGAAACACCATATATTTT
CASSEDSYFRGNTIYF
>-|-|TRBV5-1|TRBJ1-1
TGCGCCAGCAGCTTACAGACCTCCAGCACTGAAGCTTTCTTT
CASSLQTSSTEAFF
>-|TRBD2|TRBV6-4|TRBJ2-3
TGTGCCAGCAGTGGGACTAGCGGGGGGAACACAGATACGCAGTATTTT
CASSGTSGGNTDTQYF
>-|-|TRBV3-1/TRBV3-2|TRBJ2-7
TGTGCCAGCAGCCAAGATCCCGACAGGACATACTCCTACGAGCAGTACTTC
CASSQDPDRTYSYEQYF
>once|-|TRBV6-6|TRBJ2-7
TGTGCCAGCAGTTACGCCCGCAGGGGCAACTACGAGCAGTACTTC
CASSYARRGNYEQYF
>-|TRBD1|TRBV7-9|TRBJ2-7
TGTGCCAGCAGCTTGGGATATAGGACAGGGGACTCCTACGAGCAGTACTTC
CASSLGYRTGDSYEQYF
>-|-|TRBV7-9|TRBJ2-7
TGTGCCAGCGGCGGTAGAGGAGATACCAGCGAGCAGTACTTC
CASGGRGDTSEQYF
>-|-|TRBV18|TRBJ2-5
TGTGCCAGCTCACAGCAGGCAGAAGAGACCCAGTACTTC
CASSQQAEETQYF
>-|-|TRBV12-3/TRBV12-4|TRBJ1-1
TGTGCCAGCAGTTTATCGCAGGGTACTGAAGCTTTCTTT
CASSLSQGTEAFF
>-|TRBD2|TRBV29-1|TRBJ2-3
TGCAGCGTTGGCACCGGGACTAGCGGCACAGATACGCAGTATTTT
CSVGTGTSGTDTQYF
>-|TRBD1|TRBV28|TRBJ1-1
TGTGCCAGCAGTCCAGAGACAGGGGCGGACACTGAAGCTTTCTTT
CASSPETGADTEAFF
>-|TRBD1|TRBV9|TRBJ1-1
TGTGCCAGCAGCGGACAGGGGGTACTTACTGAAGCTTTCTTT
CASSGQGVLTEAFF
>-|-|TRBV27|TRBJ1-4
TGTGCCAGCAGGCGGGGTGAAAAACTGTTTTTT
CASRRGEKLFF
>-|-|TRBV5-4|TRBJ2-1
TGTGCCAGCAGCTTTTACAAAACAGGCGATGAGCAGTTCTTC
CASSFYKTGDEQFF
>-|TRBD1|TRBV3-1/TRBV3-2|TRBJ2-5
TGTGCCAGCAGCCAAGGGCAGACAGGGCGAGAGACCCAGTACTTC
CASSQGQTGRETQYF
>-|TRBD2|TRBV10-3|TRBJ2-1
TGTGCCATCAGTGACCCAGCCGGGACTAGAAGCAATGAGCAGTTCTTC
CAISDPAGTRSNEQFF
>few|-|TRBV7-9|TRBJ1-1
TGTGCCAGCAGCTCCCCAACATACACAACAGGAGAACTTGAAGCTTTCTTT
CASSSPTYTTGELEAFF
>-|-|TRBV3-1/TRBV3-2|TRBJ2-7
TGTGCCAGCAGCCAAGATTGGGGGCTAAGCGAGCAGTACTTC
CASSQDWGLSEQYF
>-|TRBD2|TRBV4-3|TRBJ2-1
TGCGCCAGCAGCCAAGAATCCCAGCGGGAGAGGCATGAGCAGTTCTTC
CASSQESQRERHEQFF
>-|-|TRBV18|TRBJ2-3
TGTGCCAGCTCACCTCAGGGGCGCACAGATACGCAGTATTTT
CASSPQGRTDTQYF
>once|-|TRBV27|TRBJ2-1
TGTGCCAGCAAATTCGGGAGTAGCTCCTACAATGAGCAGTTCTTC
CASKFGSSSYNEQFF
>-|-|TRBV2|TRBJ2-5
TGTGCCAGCATGCTCGGGGGGCCCGCCGAGACCCAGTACTTC
CASMLGGPAETQYF
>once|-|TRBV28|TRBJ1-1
TGTGCCAGCAGTCCCCTCACCTCGGGGGTACCTGAAGCTTTCTTT
CASSPLTSGVPEAFF